The T cell receptor (beta chain) described here comes from a study of T cells in Graves' hyperthyroidism and ophthalmopathy. Whole-study results and caveats: The model's output predicted ophthalmopathy at a median of around 7 months prior to onset. Most clonotypes expanded in thyroid above 0.001 were likewise present in blood.

V lost 6 bases to trimming and J lost 3 bases, with 15 bases between them. The CDR3 length is 14 residues. CDR1 and CDR2 from the germline V gene are MNHNS and SASEGT. TCR beta CDR3 regions were amplified from RNA transcripts. The HTBI primer set served for first-round RT-PCR of the TCR CDR3. Each CDR3 protein is one row after TCRdb ran MiXCR on the multiplex PCR reads. The sample lists hundreds of thousands of distinct CDR3 sequences, approximately 15% occurring once. A lack of ophthalmopathy progression within 18 months defined stable Graves' hyperthyroidism. Regarding this clonotype: Antigen: not known.

This rearrangement joins TRBV6-1 to TRBJ2-7; a possible D gene is TRBD2 (5 bases). The sample taken for sequencing was blood. The sequence came from a woman aged 25 to 39 with Graves' hyperthyroidism. CDR3 amino acids: CASRKTGIGYEQYF. CDR3 sequence (DNA): TGTGCCAGCAGGAAAACCGGGATAGGCTACGAGCAGTACTTC.